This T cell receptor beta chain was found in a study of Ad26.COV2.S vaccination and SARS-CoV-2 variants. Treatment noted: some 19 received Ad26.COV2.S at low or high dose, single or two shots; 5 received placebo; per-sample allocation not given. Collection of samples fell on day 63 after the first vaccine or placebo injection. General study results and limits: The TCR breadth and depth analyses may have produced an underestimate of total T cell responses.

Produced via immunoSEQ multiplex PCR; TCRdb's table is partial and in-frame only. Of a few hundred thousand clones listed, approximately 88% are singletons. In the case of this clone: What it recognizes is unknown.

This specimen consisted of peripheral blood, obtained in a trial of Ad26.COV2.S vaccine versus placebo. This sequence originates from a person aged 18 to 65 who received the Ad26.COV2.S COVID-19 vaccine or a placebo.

DNA of the CDR3: TGTGCCAGCAGCTTTGGACAGACCAGGAGTTTGGGGGAGACCCAGTACTTC. As protein: CASSFGQTRSLGETQYF. The chain joins TRBV7-6 to TRBJ2-5, with TRBD1 as a possible D gene (6 bases). The germline V gene has CDR1 SGHVS and CDR2 FNYEAQ. Between the trimmed V and J ends, which lost 3 bases and 5 bases, there was a span of 22 bases. The CDR3 length is 17 residues.